Given below is one TCR beta chain in context. No antigen is known for it. CDR1 is SQVTM and CDR2 is ANQGSEA in the germline V gene. V lost 3 bases and J lost 1; bases outside the gene matches: 14. The length of the CDR3 is 17 residues. This sample stems from a study of cytomegalovirus exposure and HLA in healthy donors. Study-wide findings and caveats: As a later analysis showed, a missense DCLRE1C variant was linked to trimming of TCR beta V- and J-genes. It was reported that TCR beta sequences correctly inferred the HLA-A and HLA-B alleles for most subjects.

The study ran its PCR with 60 Vbeta and 13 Jbeta primers. Sequenced by immunoSEQ multiplex PCR; TCRdb stores in-frame clones only, minus some. The repertoire has about 70,000 clones, over 50% of them found once; the top ten carry approximately 2.6%. This chain uses TRBV29-1 with TRBJ2-5; 7 bases align to TRBD2. Material: PBMCs. The source of this sequence is a young man in good health and CMV-seronegative. The CDR3 nucleotides read TGCAGCGTTGATGGGCGAATAGCGGGCCCGATCCAAGAGACCCAGTACTTC. This encodes CSVDGRIAGPIQETQYF.